Presented here are 11 T cell receptor beta chains from one specimen sequenced in a study of blood T cells in healthy people across ages. It was with a sample-barcoded 5' primer and a J-beta primer mix that a second PCR of about 6 to 12 cycles was run. TCRdb recomputed calls from the 5' RACE reads with MiXCR, one row per CDR3 protein. This table holds about 1.6 million distinct CDR3 sequences, about 35% found once. The sequenced sample was blood. The receptor source for this set is a woman between 25 and 40 years old in good health.

This clonotype turned up a few times. This rearrangement joins TRBV6-5 to TRBJ2-7; no definite D call. The CDR3 has 14 amino acids. Trimming removed 0 bases from V and 4 bases from J, with 10 bases in between. The germline V gene has CDR1 MNHEY and CDR2 SVGAGI. The CDR3 DNA sequence: TGTGCCAGCAGTTACTCGGAGCGTGGGTACGAGCAGTACTTC. Amino acid sequence: CASSYSERGYEQYF.

This clonotype occurred once. The chain joins TRBV27 to TRBJ2-7; the D gene is possibly TRBD2 (7 bases). This CDR3 is built from 15 residues. Trimming stripped 6 bases from V and 10 bases from J, with 25 bases between. The germline V gene encodes CDR1 MNHEY and CDR2 SMNVEV (reference sequence). In DNA form, the CDR3 reads TGTGCCAGCAGGCCTAGCGGCCTAGGGGGGGAGGCCCAGTACTTC. Its protein product is CASRPSGLGGEAQYF.

This clonotype was observed a few times. The CDR3 here is CSAWTSGGSSYNEQFF. The CDR3 DNA follows: TGCAGTGCTTGGACTAGCGGGGGGTCTTCCTACAATGAGCAGTTCTTC. The rearrangement uses TRBV20-1 and TRBJ2-1; 14 bases agree with TRBD2. Germline CDR1 and CDR2: DFQATT and SNEGSKA (reference sequence). V was clipped by 5 bases and J by 1 base; unmatched bases: 4. CDR3 length: 16 amino acids.

This clonotype has at least ten counts. The chain carries TRBV12-3 or TRBV12-4 and TRBJ2-7; 7 bases are shared with TRBD2. The ends lost 2 bases at V and 2 bases at J; junction bases unmatched: 21. The CDR3 has 20 residues. The DNA for the CDR3 is TGTGCCAGCAGTTTATTGTTTGACCAGCGGGAAAGAGCTGACCCCTACGAGCAGTACTTC. This translates into CASSLLFDQRERADPYEQYF.

This chain connects TRBV10-3 to TRBJ1-2, with 7 bases identical to TRBD1. V lost 8 bases, J lost 8 bases, and 8 bases stayed unmatched. CDR1 ENHRY and CDR2 SYGVKD come from the germline V gene. The CDR3 length is 12 residues. The CDR3, as DNA: TGTGCCATCCTGGACCAGGGGGTGGGCTACACCTTC. Translating it yields CAILDQGVGYTF.

The V call is TRBV6-5, the J call TRBJ2-5; D not resolved. The V gene lost 5 bases and the J gene lost 5 bases, with 12 bases spanning the gap. The CDR3 runs 13 residues. Germline values: CDR1 MNHEY, CDR2 SVGAGI. This chain's CDR3 is CASSRRHDETQYF. Written as DNA, the CDR3 is TGTGCCAGCAGTCGACGACACGACGAGACCCAGTACTTC.

This clonotype turned up a few times. The chain joins TRBV20-1 to TRBJ2-5; 9 bases fit TRBD2. V trimming: 0 bases; J trimming: 5 bases; junction bases outside the gene matches: 7. CDR1 and CDR2 (germline): DFQATT, SNEGSKA (reference sequence). This CDR3 comprises 15 residues. The CDR3 here is CSARDAGGPGETQYF. The CDR3 DNA is TGCAGTGCTAGAGATGCGGGAGGGCCGGGGGAGACCCAGTACTTC.

This clonotype was seen a handful of times. The chain joins TRBV29-1 to TRBJ1-2; D not certain. Germline V gene sequence: CDR1 SQVTM, CDR2 ANQGSEA. CDR3 length equals 13 residues. The ends were cut back, 6 bases at V and 3 bases at J, with 14 bases in the middle. This CDR3 is CSVVTGNDYGYTF. The DNA for the CDR3 is TGCAGCGTGGTAACGGGGAACGACTATGGCTACACCTTC. The full variable domain, rest sourced from reference TRBV29-1 and TRBJ1-2, is SAVISQKPSRDICQRGTSLTIQCQVDSQVTMMFWYRQQPGQSLTLIATANQGSEATYESGFVIDKFPISRPNLTFSTLTVSNMSPEDSSIYLCSVVTGNDYGYTFGSGTRLTVV.

The chain couples TRBV6-1 to TRBJ1-2; weak D call: TRBD1 (5 bases). V was trimmed by 3 bases and J by 0 bases, leaving 17 bases between them. The CDR3 sequence is 17 residues long. Germline V gives CDR1 MNHNS, CDR2 SASEGT. The CDR3 nucleotides read TGTGCCAGCAGTGATAAAGTCTCCGGGACGGCTAACTATGGCTACACCTTC. Translating it yields CASSDKVSGTANYGYTF.

The V and J genes are TRBV12-3 or TRBV12-4 and TRBJ2-3; unclear D gene. This CDR3 has 11 amino acids. Deletions cut 5 bases from V and 6 bases from J, with 6 bases between. The chain's CDR3 is CASSPHDTQYF. CDR3 DNA: TGTGCCAGCAGTCCCCATGATACGCAGTATTTT.

The chain has TRBV6-2 or TRBV6-3 and TRBJ2-1; 14 bases are a match to TRBD2. The germline V gene encodes CDR1 MNHEY and CDR2 SVGEGT. CDR3 length: 17 residues. V was clipped by 8 bases and J by 0 bases; unmatched bases: 6. CDR3: CASGTSGSPSSYNEQFF. The CDR3 coding sequence is TGTGCCAGCGGGACTAGCGGGAGCCCGAGCTCCTACAATGAGCAGTTCTTC.